Listed below are T cell receptor beta chains from one sample, sequenced in a study of CD8 T cells in ankylosing spondylitis. TCRdb independently ran MiXCR on the 5' RACE reads; one entry per CDR3 protein. The table includes fewer than 550,000 distinct CDR3 sequences, roughly 5.3% detected once. The specimen sequenced was blood, either unsorted or a sorted T cell fraction (not recorded which). The source is a male donor with ankylosing spondylitis. Each CDR3 is given with its conserved first and last residue. A D gene is named only where the DNA matches it firmly. The size entry is marked missing in some rows and otherwise reads once, few, many or a size class.

>.|TRBV18|TRBJ1-2|TRBD1
CASSAGQGNGYTF
TGTGCCAGCTCAGCCGGACAGGGGAATGGCTACACCTTC
>.|TRBV14|TRBJ2-1|.
CASSQDRSHEQFF
TGTGCCAGCAGCCAAGATCGTAGTCATGAGCAGTTCTTC
>many|TRBV29-1|TRBJ2-7|TRBD1
CSVGDRAPYEQYF
TGCAGCGTGGGGGACAGGGCCCCCTACGAGCAGTACTTC
>many|TRBV4-3|TRBJ2-1|.
CASAVLYSSYNEQFF
TGCGCCAGCGCCGTACTTTATAGCTCCTACAATGAGCAGTTCTTC
>few|TRBV2|TRBJ1-2|TRBD1
CASSFFRDRGQNYYGYTF
TGTGCCAGCAGTTTTTTCCGGGACAGGGGGCAAAATTATTATGGCTACACCTTC
>many|TRBV4-3|TRBJ2-1|TRBD2
CASSQYWTSDNNEQFF
TGCGCCAGCAGCCAATACTGGACTAGCGACAACAATGAGCAGTTCTTC
>many|TRBV9|TRBJ2-3|TRBD2
CASSAIGTSDTQYF
TGTGCCAGCAGCGCGATCGGGACTAGCGATACGCAGTATTTT
>many|TRBV7-2|TRBJ1-2|.
CASSPGQPGYTF
TGTGCCAGCAGCCCAGGACAGCCTGGCTACACCTTC
>few|TRBV28|TRBJ1-2|TRBD1
CASSSYGQGYGYTF
TGTGCCAGCAGTTCCTACGGACAGGGCTATGGCTACACCTTC
>many|TRBV12-3/TRBV12-4|TRBJ1-2|TRBD1
CASSGRDRGPDGYGYTF
TGTGCCAGCAGTGGCCGGGACAGGGGGCCAGATGGCTATGGCTACACCTTC
>many|TRBV29-1|TRBJ1-2|.
CSVFTPGEGRGYTF
TGCAGCGTTTTTACTCCCGGGGAGGGTAGGGGCTACACCTTC
>many|TRBV5-1|TRBJ1-1|.
CASSQRQADTEAFF
TGCGCCAGCAGCCAAAGACAGGCGGACACTGAAGCTTTCTTT
>many|TRBV20-1|TRBJ1-2|.
CSARDPIGYNYGYTF
TGCAGTGCTAGAGATCCTATAGGATACAACTATGGCTACACCTTC
>many|TRBV5-1|TRBJ1-4|.
CASSHGTSFGEKLFF
TGCGCCAGCAGCCATGGGACCTCCTTTGGGGAAAAACTGTTTTTT
>many|TRBV5-1|TRBJ2-3|.
CASSSQATDTQYF
TGCGCCAGCAGCTCGCAGGCCACAGATACGCAGTATTTT
>many|TRBV29-1|TRBJ2-7|TRBD2
CSVQARAGRDEQYF
TGCAGCGTTCAGGCTCGGGCAGGGAGGGACGAGCAGTACTTC
>.|TRBV28|TRBJ2-3|TRBD1
CASRQQGGDTQYF
TGTGCCAGCAGGCAACAGGGGGGAGATACGCAGTATTTT
>many|TRBV5-1|TRBJ2-3|.
CASSLGQGGPDTQYF
TGCGCCAGCAGCTTGGGGCAGGGTGGTCCAGATACGCAGTATTTT
>many|TRBV28|TRBJ2-1|.
CAAPPRSGGVNEQFF
TGTGCCGCGCCCCCTCGGTCGGGCGGGGTCAATGAGCAGTTCTTC
>many|TRBV12-3/TRBV12-4|TRBJ2-5|.
CASRPDPQETQYF
TGTGCCAGCAGGCCTGATCCGCAAGAGACCCAGTACTTC
>many|TRBV5-5|TRBJ2-1|.
CASSPWGLSYNEQFF
TGTGCCAGCAGCCCTTGGGGACTGTCCTACAATGAGCAGTTCTTC
>many|TRBV24-1|TRBJ2-5|.
CATSDLANQETQYF
TGTGCCACCAGTGATTTGGCAAATCAAGAGACCCAGTACTTC
>.|TRBV7-2|TRBJ2-7|TRBD1
CASSPRPGQGVEQYF
TGTGCCAGCAGCCCCCGCCCGGGACAGGGGGTCGAGCAGTACTTC
>few|TRBV15|TRBJ2-3|.
CATRESRGTDTQYF
TGTGCCACCAGGGAGAGTAGGGGCACAGATACGCAGTATTTT
>few|TRBV20-1|TRBJ2-1|TRBD2
CSAPTSGGYNEQFF
TGCAGTGCTCCGACTAGCGGGGGCTACAATGAGCAGTTCTTC
>few|TRBV25-1|TRBJ2-5|TRBD2
CASSVLGGRGETQYF
TGTGCCAGCAGTGTGTTGGGAGGGAGAGGCGAGACCCAGTACTTC
>many|TRBV5-6|TRBJ2-7|.
CASSVDRSYEQYF
TGTGCCAGCAGCGTGGACAGATCCTACGAGCAGTACTTC
>.|TRBV20-1|TRBJ2-4|TRBD2
CSARARAGGPSIQYF
TGCAGTGCTAGAGCGAGAGCGGGGGGGCCGAGCATTCAGTACTTC
>many|TRBV6-5|TRBJ2-6|.
CASSYSYGLSGANVLTF
TGTGCCAGCAGTTACTCTTATGGATTGTCTGGGGCCAACGTCCTGACTTTC
>many|TRBV5-1|TRBJ2-3|.
CASSTAGSTDTQYF
TGCGCCAGCAGCACTGCGGGGAGCACAGATACGCAGTATTTT
>few|TRBV11-1|TRBJ2-7|.
CASSLTGRGSYEQYF
TGTGCCAGCAGTCTGACCGGGAGAGGTTCCTACGAGCAGTACTTC
>many|TRBV3-1|TRBJ2-7|.
CASSPDREVSQYF
TGTGCCAGCAGCCCCGACAGGGAGGTCAGCCAGTACTTC
>many|TRBV6-1|TRBJ2-1|TRBD2
CASSGSGTSGEQFF
TGTGCCAGCAGCGGCTCCGGGACTAGCGGTGAGCAGTTCTTC
>many|TRBV5-1|TRBJ2-7|TRBD1
CASGRDRGTYEQYF
TGCGCCTCCGGCCGGGACAGGGGTACGTACGAGCAGTACTTC
>many|TRBV20-1|TRBJ2-3|TRBD2
CSASGGRATDTQYF
TGCAGTGCTAGTGGCGGGAGGGCAACAGATACGCAGTATTTT
>many|TRBV10-3|TRBJ2-7|.
CAISESGGEYEQYF
TGTGCCATCAGTGAGTCCGGTGGTGAGTACGAGCAGTACTTC
>many|TRBV4-2|TRBJ1-5|TRBD1
CASSQADRVNQPQHF
TGTGCCAGCAGCCAAGCCGACAGGGTGAATCAGCCCCAGCATTTT
>many|TRBV3-1|TRBJ1-2|.
CASSQDIDPGGYGYTF
TGTGCCAGCAGCCAAGATATTGACCCGGGAGGCTATGGCTACACCTTC
>many|TRBV20-1|TRBJ2-2|.
CSASFWQSGELFF
TGCAGTGCTAGTTTTTGGCAAAGCGGGGAGCTGTTTTTT
>few|TRBV2|TRBJ2-1|.
CASSDRGASVDEQFF
TGTGCCAGCAGTGACCGGGGTGCTTCTGTTGATGAGCAGTTCTTC